Below, 4 T cell receptor beta chains from the same sample are listed, as sequenced in a study of OX40 agonist ivuxolimab in advanced cancers. Sequencing was performed with immunoSEQ multiplex PCR; in TCRdb, only in-frame clones are kept and a portion is missing. The table records roughly 45,000 clones, about nine tenths of them present only once. Sequenced material: CD4+ or CD8+ T cells sorted from blood, taken in a trial of the OX40 agonist ivuxolimab. The receptors stem from an adult with an advanced solid tumor such as melanoma, head and neck, liver or kidney cancer.

The chain joins TRBV5-1 to TRBJ2-5; D unresolved. CDR3 length equals 14 residues. Trimming pared 2 bases from V and 2 bases from J, leaving 10 bases between. Germline assignment: CDR1 SGHRS and CDR2 YFSETQ. The CDR3 here is CASSFETKQETQYF. The CDR3 nucleotides are TGCGCCAGCAGCTTTGAGACAAAACAAGAGACCCAGTACTTC. Full variable domain (remainder filled in from reference TRBV5-1 and TRBJ2-5): KAGVTQTPRYLIKTRGQQVTLSCSPISGHRSVSWYQQTPGQGLQFLFEYFSETQRNKGNFPGRFSGRQFSNSRSEMNVSTLELGDSALYLCASSFETKQETQYFGPGTRLLVL.

This clone was recorded only once. The chain uses TRBV4-1 and TRBJ2-2; D is unclear. CDR3 length: 15 amino acids. The V and J ends lost 4 bases and 4 bases respectively, with 13 bases between them. The germline gives CDR1 MGHRA, CDR2 YSYEKL. DNA of the CDR3: TGCGCCAGCAGCCCGATCGCCGGCGCCACCGGGGAGCTGTTTTTT. It translates to CASSPIAGATGELFF.

The chain recombines TRBV7-8 with TRBJ2-1; a weak D match, TRBD2 (7 bases). Germline CDR1 and CDR2: SGHVS and FQNEAQ. CDR3 size: 15 residues. V was shortened by 3 bases and J by 4 bases, with 13 bases between the two germline ends. For the CDR3, the DNA is TGTGCCAGCAGCTTTGGCGGGGGCACTTACAATGAGCAGTTCTTC. Its translation: CASSFGGGTYNEQFF.

The chain uses TRBV6-4 and TRBJ2-3; a weak D match, TRBD1 (5 bases). Germline V gives CDR1 MRHNA, CDR2 SNTAGT. The CDR3 covers 15 residues. V was clipped by 0 bases and J by 0 bases, with 7 bases between them. The CDR3 loop is CASSDSDISTDTQYF. The CDR3 DNA reads TGTGCCAGCAGTGACTCGGACATCAGCACAGATACGCAGTATTTT.